Included here is one T cell receptor beta chain sequence, with context. The data belong to a study of blood T cell repertoires in COVID-19. Study details: Sites across the United States, Italy and Spain contributed samples from acute and convalescent COVID-19.

Trimming took 4 bases from V and 4 from J, leaving 15 bases between them. Germline CDR1 reads LGHDT; CDR2 reads YNNKEL (reference sequence). The CDR3 runs 15 residues. Adults between roughly 18 and 90 years of age took part from 20 to 25 US areas. As handled by the study authors: Reference gene primer amplification yielded estimated nucleated cell counts. Assay used: immunoSEQ multiplex PCR; TCRdb lists only in-frame clones, some missing. That table gives V, J and clone size, and the DNA gave D and trimming. The table lists roughly 200,000 clones, approximately 89% of them singletons. The source is a woman between 35 and 50 years old with acute COVID-19. The material sequenced was PBMCs or T cells enriched from blood (not recorded which). The rearrangement joins TRBV3-1 (or the pseudogene TRBV3-2) to TRBJ2-3; D is perhaps TRBD2 (5 bases). The CDR3 is CASSLFGTRADTQYF. For the CDR3, the DNA is TGTGCCAGCAGCCTGTTCGGAACTAGGGCAGATACGCAGTATTTT.